This T cell receptor (beta chain) was observed in a study of control samples from healthy donors and cancer patients. The sample holds one count of this clone. This CDR3 spans 13 amino acids. V was pared by 3 bases and J by 3 bases, with 9 bases between. Germline V lookup: CDR1 SNHLY, CDR2 FYNNEI. Profiling relied on immunoSEQ multiplex PCR, and the TCRdb table lists in-frame clones only, not all of them. The sample gives approximately 100,000 clones, 75% to 90% of which show up once; approximately 8.3% is in the top ten. Specimen: blood. The receptor's source is a man aged 25-45 years in good health. The genes are TRBV2 and TRBJ2-7; D might be TRBD1 (6 bases). The chain's CDR3 is CASSEGADYEQYV. DNA for the CDR3: TGTGCCAGCAGTGAGGGGGCCGACTACGAGCAGTACGTC.